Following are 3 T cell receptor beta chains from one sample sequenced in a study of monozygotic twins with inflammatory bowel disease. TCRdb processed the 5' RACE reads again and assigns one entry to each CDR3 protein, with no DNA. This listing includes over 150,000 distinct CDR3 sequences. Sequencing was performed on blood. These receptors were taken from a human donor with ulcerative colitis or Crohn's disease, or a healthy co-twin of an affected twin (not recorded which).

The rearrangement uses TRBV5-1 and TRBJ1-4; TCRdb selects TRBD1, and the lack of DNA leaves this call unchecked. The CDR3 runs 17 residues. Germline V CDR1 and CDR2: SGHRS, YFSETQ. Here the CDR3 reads CASSDRPQPAANEKLFF.

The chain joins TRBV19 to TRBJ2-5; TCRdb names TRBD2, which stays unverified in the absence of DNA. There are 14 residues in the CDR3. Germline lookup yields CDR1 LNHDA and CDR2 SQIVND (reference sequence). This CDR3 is CASSIGAGGETQYF.

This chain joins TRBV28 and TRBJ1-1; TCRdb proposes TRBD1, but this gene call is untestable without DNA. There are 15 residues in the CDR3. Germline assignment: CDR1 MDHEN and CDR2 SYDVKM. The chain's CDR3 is CASSPTLTGRTEAFF.